Listed here are 26 T cell receptor beta chains from one sample, sequenced in a study of post-analysis software for immune sequencing data. Study-wide points: Four or five TRBV segments, including TRBV5-6, TRBV5-1 and TRBV20-1, were more frequent in patients than controls.

No cognate antigen is known for these TCRs. The authors incorporated unique molecular identifiers into the TCR beta cDNA libraries. TCRdb passed the PCR reads through MiXCR, listing each CDR3 protein once. The data hold roughly 730,000 distinct CDR3 sequences, with approximately 30% observed a single time. The material sequenced was blood. The receptors were gathered from a girl between 5 and 17 years old with multiple sclerosis.

The V gene is TRBV7-8, the J gene TRBJ2-5; no clear D. This CDR3 region has 16 residues. The germline V and J ends were trimmed by 5 bases and 3 bases, with 19 bases remaining between them. Looked up from germline, CDR1 is SGHVS and CDR2 is FQNEAQ. DNA of the CDR3: TGTGCCAGCAGCCCTAGGGCTAGAGGAATGAAAGAGACCCAGTACTTC. Protein: CASSPRARGMKETQYF.

This clonotype was detected many times. The CDR3 loop reads CSVDRGLGTQYF. The CDR3, as DNA: TGCAGCGTGGACAGGGGGCTGGGGACCCAGTACTTC. This chain connects TRBV29-1 to TRBJ2-5, with 11 bases identical to TRBD1. V was pared by 6 bases and J by 7 bases, with 4 bases of the junction left unmatched. The CDR3 runs 12 residues. Germline V lookup: CDR1 SQVTM, CDR2 ANQGSEA.

This clonotype was seen only a few times. The chain recombines TRBV20-1 with TRBJ2-5, with TRBD1 matching over 8 bases. The assigned J gene may be wrong: the sequence end matches TRBJ2-7 better. CDR1 and CDR2 (germline): DFQATT, SNEGSKA (reference sequence). The CDR3 runs to 12 residues. The CDR3 coding sequence is TGCAGTGCTGAGAGGACAGGGACCGAGCAGTACTTC. Translation: CSAERTGTEQYF.

This clonotype came up many times. This chain uses TRBV28 with TRBJ2-7; 9 nucleotides agree with TRBD1. V shed 5 bases and J 0 bases; nucleotides not matched to a gene: 5. Germline V lookup: CDR1 MDHEN, CDR2 SYDVKM. The CDR3 is made up of 15 amino acids. In nucleotides, the CDR3 is TGTGCCAGCAGTACCACGGGACAGGGCTCCTACGAGCAGTACTTC. Translating gives CASSTTGQGSYEQYF.

There are many counts of this clonotype. This chain connects TRBV5-1 to TRBJ2-1; D is unclear. CDR1 and CDR2 from the germline V gene are SGHRS and YFSETQ. Trimming took off 4 bases at V and 12 bases at J, with 14 bases between the two ends. CDR3 length: 12 amino acids. The DNA of the CDR3 is TGCGCCAGCAGCGGGGAAGCAGCCCCGCAGTTCTTC. Protein product: CASSGEAAPQFF.

This clonotype was counted between two and nine times. V gene TRBV4-3 combines with J gene TRBJ2-5, with D tentatively TRBD2 (5 bases). V was shortened by 0 bases and J by 5 bases, with 13 bases between the two germline ends. Germline loops: CDR1 LGHNA, CDR2 YSLEER. CDR3 length equals 15 residues. CDR3 loop: CASSQDWASTETQYF. The CDR3 nucleotides read TGCGCCAGCAGCCAAGATTGGGCTAGCACGGAGACCCAGTACTTC.

In this sample, this clonotype turned up a few times. The CDR3 sequence: CASSEGLRFEGSTGNQPQHF. CDR3 DNA: TGTGCCAGCAGTGAAGGGTTACGGTTCGAGGGGAGCACAGGCAATCAGCCCCAGCATTTT. The chain has TRBV25-1 and TRBJ1-5, with D possibly being TRBD1 (5 bases). CDR1 is MGHDK, CDR2 SYGVNS, per germline. V lost 2 bases and J 2 bases, leaving 25 bases between the germline ends. CDR3 length: 20 residues.

The rearrangement links TRBV6-1 to TRBJ2-3; 7 nucleotides line up with TRBD2. CDR1 and CDR2 (germline): MNHNS, SASEGT. J gave up 0 bases and V 6 bases, and 12 bases lay outside the gene matches. This CDR3 is built from 17 residues. The CDR3 nucleotides are TGTGCCAGCAGCCCTACCTTCGGTAGCGGGAGCACAGATACGCAGTATTTT. Translating gives CASSPTFGSGSTDTQYF.

The chain has TRBV28 and TRBJ2-3, with D tentatively TRBD1 or TRBD2 (5 bases each). The V end lost 5 bases, the J end lost 2 bases, and 11 bases lay between the germline ends. This CDR3 is built from 14 residues. The germline V gene encodes CDR1 MDHEN and CDR2 SYDVKM. This CDR3 reads CASSRDGFTDTQYF. In nucleotides, the CDR3 is TGTGCCAGCAGTCGGGACGGCTTCACAGATACGCAGTATTTT.

A few counts support this clonotype. V gene TRBV6-1 combines with J gene TRBJ2-7; D could derive from TRBD1 or TRBD2 (6 bases each). The CDR3 is 15 residues long. CDR1 is MNHNS and CDR2 is SASEGT in the germline V gene. V lost 0 bases to trimming and J lost 2 bases, with 11 bases between them. The CDR3 bases are TGTGCCAGCAGTGAAGCTGAGGGGGGCCCCTACGAGCAGTACTTC. Its protein product is CASSEAEGGPYEQYF.

The chain couples TRBV20-1 to TRBJ1-5, with TRBD1 identical over 8 bases. Germline V gene lookup returns CDR1 DFQATT and CDR2 SNEGSKA (reference sequence). V gave up 6 bases and J gave up 8 bases; unmatched junction bases: 9. CDR3 length: 13 residues. CDR3 loop: CSAKGQGSEPQHF. The CDR3 DNA sequence: TGCAGTGCAAAAGGACAGGGTAGTGAGCCCCAGCATTTT.

With respect to this clonotype: No conserved phenylalanine or tryptophan is present at the end of the CDR3, so a read error is the likely explanation. The genes are TRBV7-9 and TRBJ2-1; TRBD2 might be the D (6 bases). CDR1 is SEHNR and CDR2 is FQNEAQ in the germline V gene (reference sequence). V lost 5 bases, J lost 1 base, and 12 bases lay in between. The length of the CDR3 is 15 residues. The CDR3 coding sequence is TGTGCCAGCAGCACGGCGGGGTCATCCTACAATGAGCAGTTCTCC. Protein product: CASSTAGSSYNEQFS.

The genes are TRBV6-1 and TRBJ1-2; unclear D gene. The germline V gene encodes CDR1 MNHNS and CDR2 SASEGT. The V end was cut by 4 bases, the J end by 7 bases, with 16 bases between. This CDR3 spans 14 amino acids. The CDR3 spells CASSAPGQFGGYTF. Written as DNA, the CDR3 is TGTGCCAGCAGTGCGCCCGGGCAGTTCGGTGGCTACACCTTC.

V gene TRBV7-2 combines with J gene TRBJ1-4, with D uncertain. With 1 base removed from V and 7 bases from J, the gap between germline ends came to 10 bases. The CDR3 length is 14 residues. CDR1 and CDR2 from the germline V gene are SGHTA and FQGNSA. CDR3 in amino acids: CASSLGWGGEKLFF. The CDR3 coding sequence is TGTGCCAGCAGCTTAGGGTGGGGAGGTGAAAAACTGTTTTTT.

The chain employs TRBV4-2 and TRBJ1-2; 7 bases agree with TRBD1. The V and J ends lost 4 bases and 7 bases, in that order; junction bases with no gene match: 9. Germline loops: CDR1 LGHNA, CDR2 YNFKEQ. The CDR3 has 14 amino acids. The CDR3 DNA reads as TGTGCCAGCAGCCCCTCGGACAGGACCTCTGGCTACACCTTC. It yields the protein CASSPSDRTSGYTF.

This clonotype was counted ten times or more. The V call is TRBV7-2, the J call TRBJ2-5; D may be TRBD2 (5 bases). CDR3 length: 14 residues. The V end lost 1 base, the J end lost 2 bases, and 8 bases lay between the germline ends. CDR1 and CDR2 (germline): SGHTA, FQGNSA. The CDR3 DNA sequence: TGTGCCAGCAGCTTAGAACCGGGACAAGAGACCCAGTACTTC. It translates to CASSLEPGQETQYF.

The chain has TRBV4-1 and TRBJ2-3, with 10 bases identical to TRBD2. The germline CDR1 and CDR2 sequences are MGHRA and YSYEKL. With 4 bases clipped from V and 2 bases from J, the junction kept 3 bases outside the gene matches. The CDR3 totals 15 residues. DNA of the CDR3: TGCGCCAGCAGCCGGAGCGGGGGGGACACAGATACGCAGTATTTT. The encoded protein is CASSRSGGDTDTQYF.

The chain employs TRBV14 and TRBJ2-1, with 10 nucleotides matching TRBD2. CDR1 and CDR2 (germline): SGHDN, FVKESK. This CDR3 is built from 16 residues. With V trimmed by 1 base and J by 7 bases, 7 bases remained unmatched. CDR3 in DNA: TGTGCCAGCAGCCAAGTGTGGGGACTAGCGAAAAATGAGCAGTTCTTC. This translates into CASSQVWGLAKNEQFF.

This clonotype appeared a few times. This rearrangement joins TRBV20-1 to TRBJ2-1; 9 nucleotides align to TRBD2. Germline V gives CDR1 DFQATT, CDR2 SNEGSKA (reference sequence). This CDR3 has 15 residues. J lost 4 bases, V lost 0 bases, and 4 bases had no gene match. CDR3 region: CSARDRAGGYNEQFF. The CDR3 bases are TGCAGTGCTAGAGATAGGGCGGGGGGGTACAATGAGCAGTTCTTC.

The chain is built from TRBV29-1 and TRBJ1-4, with a tentative D call TRBD1 (5 bases). Germline CDR1 and CDR2: SQVTM and ANQGSEA. The CDR3 contains 14 residues. V lost 6 bases to trimming and J lost 8 bases, with 19 bases between them. The CDR3 DNA reads as TGCAGCGTGGGGGGGGAGAGGGGAAACGAAAAACTGTTTTTT. Its protein is CSVGGERGNEKLFF.

This clonotype appeared many times. This sequence joins TRBV20-1 and TRBJ2-7; 8 bases line up with TRBD2. CDR1 and CDR2 (germline): DFQATT, SNEGSKA (reference sequence). J lost 2 bases, V lost 3 bases, and 6 bases had no gene match. This CDR3 has 14 residues. This chain's CDR3 is CSASVAGRAYEQYF. The CDR3 DNA reads TGCAGTGCTAGTGTAGCGGGGAGGGCCTACGAGCAGTACTTC.

This clonotype was recorded many times. This chain connects TRBV5-6 to TRBJ2-7; 7 bases are a match to TRBD1. V was pared by 4 bases and J by 0 bases, with 4 bases of the junction left unmatched. This CDR3 contains 14 residues. The germline CDR1 and CDR2 sequences are SGHDT and YYEEEE. The CDR3 sequence is CASSPTGISYEQYF. The CDR3 region has the DNA TGTGCCAGCAGCCCGACAGGGATCTCCTACGAGCAGTACTTC.

This clonotype has just a few counts. The chain links TRBV7-2 to TRBJ2-7, with D maybe TRBD2 (7 bases). The CDR3 has 17 residues. Germline lookup yields CDR1 SGHTA and CDR2 FQGNSA. Trimming removed 5 bases at V and 0 bases at J, with 20 bases between. The DNA of the CDR3 is TGTGCCAGCAGCCTATGGGGGGGCGCTCAGCGCTCCTACGAGCAGTACTTC. Amino acids: CASSLWGGAQRSYEQYF.

This clonotype occurred a few times. V gene TRBV20-1 combines with J gene TRBJ1-2; the D is unclear. Trimming left V 0 bases short and J 7 bases short, with 15 bases between. The CDR3 loop spans 14 amino acids. The germline CDR1 and CDR2 sequences are DFQATT and SNEGSKA (reference sequence). Here the CDR3 DNA reads TGCAGTGCTAGAGAGCCGACAAGGACCGCTGGCTACACCTTC. The encoded protein is CSAREPTRTAGYTF.

A few counts support this clonotype. V is TRBV10-3 and J is TRBJ1-1; 9 positions agree with TRBD1. The trim removed 6 bases at V and 5 bases at J, leaving 7 bases unmatched. The CDR3 loop spans 14 amino acids. Germline CDR1 is ENHRY and CDR2 is SYGVKD. The CDR3 DNA reads as TGTGCCATCAGACCAACAGGGGGCCGGACTGAAGCTTTCTTT. It is translated as CAIRPTGGRTEAFF.

The V gene is TRBV20-1, the J gene TRBJ1-2, with 9 nucleotides matching TRBD1. Germline values: CDR1 DFQATT, CDR2 SNEGSKA (reference sequence). V lost 4 bases, J lost 8 bases, and 8 bases stayed unmatched. The CDR3 extends over 13 amino acids. The CDR3 protein is CSAIRDRDRGYTF. The CDR3 DNA reads TGCAGTGCTATCCGGGACAGGGATAGAGGCTACACCTTC.